Listed here are 26 T cell receptor beta chains from one sample, sequenced in a study of blood T cell repertoires in COVID-19. Repertoires were generated with immunoSEQ multiplex PCR, while TCRdb's copy carries only in-frame clones and drops some. The sample records approximately 190,000 clones, around 80% being singletons. The specimen sequenced was peripheral blood. These receptors were obtained from a man between 25 and 39 years old with active or convalescent COVID-19.

This CDR3 is CATSRGDLAGGPIEQYF. The CDR3 DNA follows: TGTGCCACCAGCAGAGGGGACCTAGCGGGAGGGCCAATCGAGCAGTACTTC. The J gene is TRBJ2-7, the V gene TRBV15, with 12 nucleotides matching TRBD2. In germline, CDR1 is LNHNV, CDR2 YYDKDF (reference sequence). The trim removed 1 base at V and 6 bases at J, leaving 10 bases unmatched. CDR3 length: 17 residues. Full variable domain (missing parts from reference TRBV15 and TRBJ2-7): DAMVIQNPRYQVTQFGKPVTLSCSQTLNHNVMYWYQQKSSQAPKLLFHYYDKDFNNEADTPDNFQSRRPNTSFCFLDIRSPGLGDTAMYLCATSRGDLAGGPIEQYFGPGTRLTVT.

This clone was picked up one time. V usage is TRBV28 and J usage is TRBJ1-1; D uncertain. V was clipped by 5 bases and J by 6 bases, with 7 bases between them. The germline V gene has CDR1 MDHEN and CDR2 SYDVKM. The CDR3 has 11 amino acids. DNA for the CDR3: TGTGCCAGCAGTGAGGGCCCTGAAGCTTTCTTT. Its protein product is CASSEGPEAFF. Full variable domain (rest looked up from reference TRBV28 and TRBJ1-1): DVKVTQSSRYLVKRTGEKVFLECVQDMDHENMFWYRQDPGLGLRLIYFSYDVKMKEKGDIPEGYSVSREKKERFSLILESASTNQTSMYLCASSEGPEAFFGQGTRLTVV.

The CDR3 bases are TGTGCCAGCAGTTCGGGACAGGGCAATCAGCCCCAGCATTTT. Translating it yields CASSSGQGNQPQHF. This sequence joins TRBV6-5 and TRBJ1-5, with 8 nucleotides matching TRBD1. In germline, CDR1 is MNHEY, CDR2 SVGAGI. Trimming at V came to 4 bases and at J to 2 bases, leaving 1 base not matched to a gene. The CDR3 length is 14 residues.

The chain uses TRBV18 and TRBJ1-2; D unclear. V gave up 3 bases and J gave up 7 bases, with 12 bases separating them. Germline CDR1 and CDR2: KGHSH and LQKENI. The CDR3 runs to 13 residues. The CDR3 reads CASSPSQEGGYTF. The CDR3 DNA is TGTGCCAGCTCACCGTCCCAGGAGGGTGGCTACACCTTC. The full variable domain, with the rest looked up from reference TRBV18 and TRBJ1-2, is NAGVMQNPRHLVRRRGQEARLRCSPMKGHSHVYWYRQLPEEGLKFMVYLQKENIIDESGMPKERFSAEFPKEGPSILRIQQVVRGDSAAYFCASSPSQEGGYTFGSGTRLTVV.

The chain links TRBV7-8 to TRBJ1-3; D is undetermined. The germline gives CDR1 SGHVS, CDR2 FQNEAQ. Trimming took off 5 bases at V and 2 bases at J, with 16 bases between the two ends. The CDR3 is made up of 16 amino acids. CDR3 sequence: CASSRTEGQPGNTIYF. The CDR3 DNA sequence: TGTGCCAGCAGCCGGACCGAGGGCCAGCCTGGAAACACCATATATTTT.

The V and J genes are TRBV28 and TRBJ1-1; TRBD1 is a possible D gene (5 bases). The V gene lost 6 bases and the J gene lost 4 bases, with 18 bases spanning the gap. The CDR3 runs to 15 residues. In germline, CDR1 is MDHEN, CDR2 SYDVKM. As DNA, the CDR3 is TGTGCCAGCAGCCCTGCGGGGCGGGGACCCACTGAAGCTTTCTTT. This sequence encodes CASSPAGRGPTEAFF.

Here the CDR3 reads CATQPTRTNEKLFF. CDR3 in DNA: TGTGCCACCCAGCCGACACGGACTAATGAAAAACTGTTTTTT. The gene calls are TRBV19 and TRBJ1-4, with D unresolved. In germline, CDR1 is LNHDA, CDR2 SQIVND (reference sequence). Trimming left V 10 bases short and J 2 bases short, with 14 bases between. The CDR3 has 14 residues.

This chain joins TRBV28 and TRBJ2-5, with TRBD2 matching 7 bases. In germline, CDR1 is MDHEN, CDR2 SYDVKM. This CDR3 comprises 14 residues. J was trimmed by 4 bases and V by 7 bases; bases with no gene match: 9. The CDR3 DNA reads TGTGCCAGCATCTGGGGCGGGGGAGGAGAGACCCAGTACTTC. Protein: CASIWGGGGETQYF.

This clone appeared once. The V call is TRBV5-1, the J call TRBJ2-7, with TRBD2 identical over 11 bases. V shed 7 bases, J shed 1 base, and the junction held 7 bases outside the gene matches. The germline gives CDR1 SGHRS, CDR2 YFSETQ. This CDR3 has 15 residues. CDR3 sequence (DNA): TGCGCCAGCGGTGTCGGGACTAGCGGTTCCTACGAGCAGTACTTC. Translated, it gives CASGVGTSGSYEQYF.

The J gene is TRBJ1-1, the V gene TRBV11-3, with D possibly being TRBD1 (6 bases). Deletions cut 4 bases from V and 0 bases from J, with 12 bases between. The CDR3 extends over 15 amino acids. Germline values: CDR1 SGHNT, CDR2 YENEEA. CDR3: CASSYGQYMNTEAFF. CDR3 in DNA: TGTGCCAGCAGCTATGGACAGTACATGAACACTGAAGCTTTCTTT.

In DNA form, the CDR3 reads TGTGCCAGCAGTGAATCAGGGGATCAGCCCCAGCATTTT. Translation: CASSESGDQPQHF. The chain is built from TRBV2 and TRBJ1-5; perhaps TRBD1 as D (6 bases). The V and J ends lost 2 bases and 5 bases respectively, with 7 bases between them. Germline CDR1 is SNHLY and CDR2 is FYNNEI. There are 13 residues in the CDR3.

J is TRBJ1-2 and V is TRBV6-5; possible D gene TRBD1, 6 bases. Between the trimmed V and J ends, which lost 3 bases and 3 bases, there was a span of 11 bases. Germline V gene lookup returns CDR1 MNHEY and CDR2 SVGAGI. The CDR3 runs to 14 residues. CDR3 residues: CASSYQQGDYGYTF. DNA for the CDR3: TGTGCCAGCAGTTATCAACAGGGCGACTATGGCTACACCTTC.

The chain joins TRBV7-2 to TRBJ1-5; unclear D gene. Germline V gene data show CDR1 as SGHTA and CDR2 as FQGNSA. Trimming removed 1 base at V and 0 bases at J, with 13 bases between. The CDR3 consists of 17 residues. Here the CDR3 reads CASSLVPAGDSNQPQHF. In nucleotides, the CDR3 is TGTGCCAGCAGCTTAGTGCCGGCCGGAGATAGCAATCAGCCCCAGCATTTT.

The chain uses TRBV4-3 and TRBJ2-3, with D possibly being TRBD2 (5 bases). Per the germline V gene, CDR1 is LGHNA and CDR2 is YSLEER. The CDR3 is 16 amino acids. The V gene lost 1 base and the J gene lost 0 bases, with 11 bases spanning the gap. The CDR3 protein is CASSQVVARSTDTQYF. The CDR3 DNA reads as TGCGCCAGCAGCCAAGTGGTAGCGCGCAGCACAGATACGCAGTATTTT.

J is TRBJ2-7 and V is TRBV7-2; 7 bases align to TRBD2. Germline lookup yields CDR1 SGHTA and CDR2 FQGNSA. The CDR3 covers 12 residues. Trimming removed 5 bases from V and 8 bases from J; junction bases left unmatched: 6. The CDR3 DNA follows: TGTGCCAGCAGCCCTGGCGGGAGTAAGCAGTACTTC. Translated, it gives CASSPGGSKQYF. Full variable domain (remainder filled in from reference TRBV7-2 and TRBJ2-7): GAGVSQSPSNKVTEKGKDVELRCDPISGHTALYWYRQSLGQGLEFLIYFQGNSAPDKSGLPSDRFSAERTGGSVSTLTIQRTQQEDSAVYLCASSPGGSKQYFGPGTRLTVT.

CDR3 sequence (DNA): TGCGCCAGCAGTGAGTCGAGGACAGGGAGGGCCGGGGAGCTGTTTTTT. Residues: CASSESRTGRAGELFF. This rearrangement joins TRBV10-1 to TRBJ2-2; a weak D match, TRBD1 (8 bases). The CDR3 has 16 residues. The germline CDR1 and CDR2 sequences are WNHNN and SYGVQD (reference sequence). V was shortened by 0 bases and J by 6 bases, with 14 bases between the two germline ends.

The chain couples TRBV19 to TRBJ2-5, with D uncertain. CDR1 is LNHDA, CDR2 SQIVND, per germline (reference sequence). V was trimmed by 3 bases and J by 1 base, leaving 12 bases between them. The CDR3 has 15 amino acids. CDR3 sequence reads: CASSIRRGIQETQYF. For the CDR3, the DNA is TGTGCCAGTAGTATCCGGAGAGGCATCCAAGAGACCCAGTACTTC.

J is TRBJ2-7 and V is TRBV28; the match to TRBD1 covers 7 bases. With 5 bases clipped from V and 3 bases from J, the junction kept 16 bases outside the gene matches. This CDR3 region has 17 residues. Germline V gene data show CDR1 as MDHEN and CDR2 as SYDVKM. As DNA, the CDR3 is TGTGCCAGCAGTCCCTCTCTTAGTTCTACAGGGGTCTACGAGCAGTACGTC. The encoded protein is CASSPSLSSTGVYEQYV.

The chain couples TRBV7-2 to TRBJ1-3; possibly TRBD1 for D (6 bases). V was shortened by 5 bases and J by 8 bases, with 10 bases between the two germline ends. The CDR3 runs 12 residues. Germline-derived CDR1 and CDR2 are SGHTA and FQGNSA. This CDR3 is CASSPRTDTIYF. CDR3 nucleotides: TGTGCCAGCAGCCCGCGGACAGACACCATATATTTT.

V is TRBV11-3 and J is TRBJ2-6; 8 positions agree with TRBD2. Trimming cost V 4 bases and J 0 bases; bases outside gene matches: 5. There are 17 residues in the CDR3. The germline V gene encodes CDR1 SGHNT and CDR2 YENEEA. The CDR3, as DNA: TGTGCCAGCAGCTCGGGCGGGGGGAGCTCTGGGGCCAACGTCCTGACTTTC. This translates into CASSSGGGSSGANVLTF.

The chain uses TRBV4-3 and TRBJ2-1, with 9 bases lining up with TRBD2. J gave up 5 bases and V 8 bases, and 4 bases lay outside the gene matches. This CDR3 has 13 residues. Per the germline V gene, CDR1 is LGHNA and CDR2 is YSLEER. For the CDR3, the DNA is TGCGCCAGCGGCGGGAGGGCCAACAATGAGCAGTTCTTC. This translates into CASGGRANNEQFF.

The chain couples TRBV7-9 to TRBJ2-7, with 7 bases identical to TRBD1. The CDR3 has 16 amino acids. The germline CDR1 and CDR2 sequences are SEHNR and FQNEAQ (reference sequence). V was pared by 5 bases and J by 0 bases, with 10 bases of the junction left unmatched. CDR3 bases: TGTGCCAGCAGCATCGCAGGCGCAGGGGGCTCCTACGAGCAGTACTTC. It yields the protein CASSIAGAGGSYEQYF.

This rearrangement joins TRBV3-1 (or the pseudogene TRBV3-2) to TRBJ1-2, with TRBD1 identical over 8 bases. CDR3 length equals 13 residues. Germline-derived CDR1 and CDR2 are LGHDT and YNNKEL (reference sequence). J was trimmed by 7 bases and V by 8 bases; bases with no gene match: 9. The CDR3: CASARQGQIGYTF. The CDR3 DNA reads as TGTGCCAGCGCAAGACAGGGGCAAATTGGCTACACCTTC.

This rearrangement joins TRBV2 to TRBJ2-3; 8 bases agree with TRBD1. The CDR3 is 14 residues long. Germline lookup yields CDR1 SNHLY and CDR2 FYNNEI. The J segment lost 4 bases and the V segment lost 8 bases, leaving 8 bases of the junction unmatched. CDR3 coding DNA: TGTGCCAGCCGGAGGGCAGGGGGCTCAGATACGCAGTATTTT. Translation gives CASRRAGGSDTQYF.

This chain joins TRBV18 and TRBJ1-2; D is uncertain. CDR1 and CDR2 (germline): KGHSH, LQKENI. V lost 6 bases, J lost 1 base, and 12 bases lay in between. The CDR3 totals 14 residues. In DNA, the CDR3 is TGTGCCAGCTCCCTTACCGGTCTTAACTATGGCTACACCTTC. Amino acid sequence: CASSLTGLNYGYTF.

This clone appeared once. The chain uses TRBV18 and TRBJ1-2; no definite D call. The ends were cut back, 6 bases at V and 2 bases at J, with 19 bases in the middle. Looked up from germline, CDR1 is KGHSH and CDR2 is LQKENI. The CDR3 spans 16 residues. The CDR3: CASSQEAGSGNYGYTF. In nucleotides, the CDR3 is TGTGCCAGCTCCCAAGAAGCCGGGTCGGGGAACTATGGCTACACCTTC.